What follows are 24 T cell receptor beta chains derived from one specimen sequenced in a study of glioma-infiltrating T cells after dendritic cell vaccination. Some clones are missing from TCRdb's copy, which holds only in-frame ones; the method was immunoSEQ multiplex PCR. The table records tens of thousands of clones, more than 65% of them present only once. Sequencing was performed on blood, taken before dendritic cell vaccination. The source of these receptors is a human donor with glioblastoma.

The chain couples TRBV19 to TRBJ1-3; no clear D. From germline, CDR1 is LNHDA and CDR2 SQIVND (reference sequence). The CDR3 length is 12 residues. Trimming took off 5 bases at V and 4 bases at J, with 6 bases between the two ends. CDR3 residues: CASSGQGNTIYF. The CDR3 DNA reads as TGTGCCAGTAGTGGGCAGGGAAACACCATATATTTT.

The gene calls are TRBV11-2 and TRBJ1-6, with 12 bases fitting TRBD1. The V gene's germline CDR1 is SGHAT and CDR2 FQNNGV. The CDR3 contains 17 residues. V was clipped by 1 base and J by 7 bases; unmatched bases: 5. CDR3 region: CASSLAGQGAWNSPLHF. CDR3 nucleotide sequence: TGTGCCAGCAGCTTAGCGGGACAGGGGGCTTGGAATTCACCCCTCCACTTT.

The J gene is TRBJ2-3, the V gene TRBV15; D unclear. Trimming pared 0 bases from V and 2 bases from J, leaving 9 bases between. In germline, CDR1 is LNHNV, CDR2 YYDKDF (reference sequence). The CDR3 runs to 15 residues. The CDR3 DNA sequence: TGTGCCACCAGCAGAGATAGTGCGAACACAGATACGCAGTATTTT. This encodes CATSRDSANTDTQYF.

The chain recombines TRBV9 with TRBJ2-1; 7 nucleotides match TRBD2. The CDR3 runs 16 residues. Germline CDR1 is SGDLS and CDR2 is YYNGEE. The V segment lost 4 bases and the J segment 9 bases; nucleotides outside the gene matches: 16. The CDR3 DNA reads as TGTGCCAGCAGCCCTCAACGGATGCGGGAGTCGGCTGAGCAGTTCTTC. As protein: CASSPQRMRESAEQFF.

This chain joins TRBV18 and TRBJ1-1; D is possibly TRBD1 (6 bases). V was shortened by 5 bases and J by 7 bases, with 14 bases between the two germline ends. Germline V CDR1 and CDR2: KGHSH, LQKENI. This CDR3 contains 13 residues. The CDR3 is CASSSGQRDEAFF. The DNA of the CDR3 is TGTGCCAGCTCATCGGGACAACGGGATGAAGCTTTCTTT. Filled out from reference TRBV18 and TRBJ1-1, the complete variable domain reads NAGVMQNPRHLVRRRGQEARLRCSPMKGHSHVYWYRQLPEEGLKFMVYLQKENIIDESGMPKERFSAEFPKEGPSILRIQQVVRGDSAAYFCASSSGQRDEAFFGQGTRLTVV.

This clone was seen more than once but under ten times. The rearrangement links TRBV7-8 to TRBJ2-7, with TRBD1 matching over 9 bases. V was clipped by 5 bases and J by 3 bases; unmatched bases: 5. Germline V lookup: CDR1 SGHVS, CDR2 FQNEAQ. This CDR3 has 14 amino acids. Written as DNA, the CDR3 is TGTGCCAGCAGCCCCCGGGACAGGGTCTACGAGCAGTACGTC. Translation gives CASSPRDRVYEQYV.

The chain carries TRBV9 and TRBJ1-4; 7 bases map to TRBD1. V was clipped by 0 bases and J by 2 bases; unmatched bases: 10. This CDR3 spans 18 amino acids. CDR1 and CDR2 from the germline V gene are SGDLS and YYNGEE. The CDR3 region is CASSVDLAGGRTNEKLFF. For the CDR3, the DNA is TGTGCCAGCAGCGTAGATCTTGCAGGGGGGAGGACTAATGAAAAACTGTTTTTT.

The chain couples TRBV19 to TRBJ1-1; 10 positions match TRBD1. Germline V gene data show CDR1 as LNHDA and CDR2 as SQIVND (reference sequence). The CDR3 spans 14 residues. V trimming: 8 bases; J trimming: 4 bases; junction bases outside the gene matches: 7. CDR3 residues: CASGGGQGSTEAFF. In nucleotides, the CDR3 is TGTGCCAGTGGGGGGGGACAGGGGTCCACTGAAGCTTTCTTT.

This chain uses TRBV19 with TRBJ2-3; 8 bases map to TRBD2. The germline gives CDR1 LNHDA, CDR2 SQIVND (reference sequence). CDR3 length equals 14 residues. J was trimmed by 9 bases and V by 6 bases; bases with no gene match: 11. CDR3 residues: CASSGGGLAETQYF. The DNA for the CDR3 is TGTGCCAGTAGCGGGGGGGGGCTAGCGGAAACGCAGTATTTT.

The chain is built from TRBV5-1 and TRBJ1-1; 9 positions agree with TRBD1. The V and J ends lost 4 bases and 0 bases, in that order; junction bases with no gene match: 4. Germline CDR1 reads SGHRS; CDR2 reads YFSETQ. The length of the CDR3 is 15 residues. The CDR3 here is CASSPGQGLNTEAFF. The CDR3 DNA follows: TGCGCCAGCAGCCCGGGACAGGGACTGAACACTGAAGCTTTCTTT.

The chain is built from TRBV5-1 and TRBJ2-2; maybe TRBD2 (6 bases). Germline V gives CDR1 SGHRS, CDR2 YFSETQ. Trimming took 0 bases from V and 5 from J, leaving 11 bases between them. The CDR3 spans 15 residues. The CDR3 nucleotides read TGCGCCAGCAGCTTGGCCCACCGGGGGACCGGGGAGCTGTTTTTT. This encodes CASSLAHRGTGELFF.

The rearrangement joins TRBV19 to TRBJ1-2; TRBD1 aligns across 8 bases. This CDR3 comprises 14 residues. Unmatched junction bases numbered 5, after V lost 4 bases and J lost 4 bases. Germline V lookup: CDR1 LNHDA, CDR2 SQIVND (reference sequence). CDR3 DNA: TGTGCCAGTAGTACGGACAGGGTTTTCTATGGCTACACCTTC. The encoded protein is CASSTDRVFYGYTF.

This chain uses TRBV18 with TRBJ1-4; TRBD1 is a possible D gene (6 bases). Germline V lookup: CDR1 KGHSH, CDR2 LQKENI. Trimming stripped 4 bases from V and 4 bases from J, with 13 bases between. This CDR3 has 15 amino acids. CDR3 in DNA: TGTGCCAGCTCACTTTGGACAGTCGGTAATGAAAAACTGTTTTTT. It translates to CASSLWTVGNEKLFF.

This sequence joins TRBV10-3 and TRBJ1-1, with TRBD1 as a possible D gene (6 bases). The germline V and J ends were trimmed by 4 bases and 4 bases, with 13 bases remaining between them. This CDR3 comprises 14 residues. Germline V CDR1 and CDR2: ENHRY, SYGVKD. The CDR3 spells CAISGVRGATEAFF. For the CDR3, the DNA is TGTGCCATCAGTGGGGTCAGGGGCGCCACTGAAGCTTTCTTT.

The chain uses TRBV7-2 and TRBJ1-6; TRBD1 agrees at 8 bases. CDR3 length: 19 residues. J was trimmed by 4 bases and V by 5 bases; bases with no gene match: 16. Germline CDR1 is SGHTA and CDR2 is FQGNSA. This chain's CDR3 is CASSPGRTGQWGYNSPLHF. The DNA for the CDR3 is TGTGCCAGCAGCCCTGGCCGGACAGGGCAGTGGGGTTATAATTCACCCCTCCACTTT.

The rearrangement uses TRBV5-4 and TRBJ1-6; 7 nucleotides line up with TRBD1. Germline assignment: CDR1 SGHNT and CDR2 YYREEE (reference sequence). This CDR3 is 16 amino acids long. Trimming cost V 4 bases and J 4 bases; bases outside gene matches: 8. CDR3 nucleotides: TGTGCCAGCAGCCCGGCGGGACAGTCATATAATTCACCCCTCCACTTT. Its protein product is CASSPAGQSYNSPLHF.

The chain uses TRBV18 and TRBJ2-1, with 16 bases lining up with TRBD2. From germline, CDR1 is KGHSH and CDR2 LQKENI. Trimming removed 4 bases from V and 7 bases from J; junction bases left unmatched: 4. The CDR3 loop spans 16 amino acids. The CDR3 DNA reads TGTGCCAGCTCACAACCGGGACTAGCGGGAGGGAATGAGCAGTTCTTC. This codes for CASSQPGLAGGNEQFF. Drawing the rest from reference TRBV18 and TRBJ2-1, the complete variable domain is NAGVMQNPRHLVRRRGQEARLRCSPMKGHSHVYWYRQLPEEGLKFMVYLQKENIIDESGMPKERFSAEFPKEGPSILRIQQVVRGDSAAYFCASSQPGLAGGNEQFFGPGTRLTVL.

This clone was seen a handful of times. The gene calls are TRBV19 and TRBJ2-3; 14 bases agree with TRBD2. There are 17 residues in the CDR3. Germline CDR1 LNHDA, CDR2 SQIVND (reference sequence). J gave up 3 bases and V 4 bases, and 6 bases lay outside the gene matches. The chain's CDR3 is CASSRQGTSGRTDTQYF. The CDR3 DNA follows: TGTGCCAGTAGTAGGCAGGGGACTAGCGGGAGAACAGATACGCAGTATTTT.

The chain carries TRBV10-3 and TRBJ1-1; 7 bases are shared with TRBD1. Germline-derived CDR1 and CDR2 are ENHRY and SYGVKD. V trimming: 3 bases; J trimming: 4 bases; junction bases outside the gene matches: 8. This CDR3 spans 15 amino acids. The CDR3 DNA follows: TGTGCCATCAGTGAATATAGGGGGCAGGGCACTGAAGCTTTCTTT. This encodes CAISEYRGQGTEAFF.

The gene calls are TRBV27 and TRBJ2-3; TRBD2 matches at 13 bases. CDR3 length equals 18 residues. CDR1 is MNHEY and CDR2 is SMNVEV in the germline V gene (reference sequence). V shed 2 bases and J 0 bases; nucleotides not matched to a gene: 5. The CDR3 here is CASSLMRTSGGSTDTQYF. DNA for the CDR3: TGTGCCAGCAGTTTAATGAGGACTAGCGGGGGTAGCACAGATACGCAGTATTTT.

DNA for the CDR3: TGTGCCAGCAGTGCTGAGGTTCAGCCCCAGCATTTT. Translation gives CASSAEVQPQHF. The rearrangement joins TRBV2 to TRBJ1-5; no clear D. The germline V gene has CDR1 SNHLY and CDR2 FYNNEI. Trimming left V 4 bases short and J 6 bases short, with 7 bases between. This CDR3 has 12 residues.

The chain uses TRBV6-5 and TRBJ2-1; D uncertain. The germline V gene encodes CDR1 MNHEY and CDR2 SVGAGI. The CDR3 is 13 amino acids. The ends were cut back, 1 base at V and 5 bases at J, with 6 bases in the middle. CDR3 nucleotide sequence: TGTGCCAGCAGTTACTATTCTAACAATGAGCAGTTCTTC. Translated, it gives CASSYYSNNEQFF.

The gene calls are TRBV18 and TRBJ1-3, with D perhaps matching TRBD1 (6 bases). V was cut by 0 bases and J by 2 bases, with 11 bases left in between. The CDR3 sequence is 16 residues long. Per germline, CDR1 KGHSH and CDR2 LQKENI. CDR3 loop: CASSPPGHLTGNTIYF. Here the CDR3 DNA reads TGTGCCAGCTCACCACCGGGACATCTAACTGGAAACACCATATATTTT.

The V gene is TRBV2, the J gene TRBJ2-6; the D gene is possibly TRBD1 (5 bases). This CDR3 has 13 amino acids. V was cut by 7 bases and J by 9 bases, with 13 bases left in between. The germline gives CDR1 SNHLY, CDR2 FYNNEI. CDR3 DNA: TGTGCCAGCAATCGTCAGGGTGACAACGTCCTGACTTTC. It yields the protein CASNRQGDNVLTF.